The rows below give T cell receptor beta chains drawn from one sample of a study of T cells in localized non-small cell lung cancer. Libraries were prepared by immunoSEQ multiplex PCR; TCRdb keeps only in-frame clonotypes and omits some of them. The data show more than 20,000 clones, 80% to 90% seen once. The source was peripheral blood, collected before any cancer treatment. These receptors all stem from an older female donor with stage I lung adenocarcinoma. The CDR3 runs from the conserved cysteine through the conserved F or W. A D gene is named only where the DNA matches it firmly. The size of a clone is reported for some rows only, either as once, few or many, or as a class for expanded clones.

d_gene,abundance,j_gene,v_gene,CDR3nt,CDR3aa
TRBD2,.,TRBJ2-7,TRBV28,TGTGCCAGCAGTCCATCGACTAGCGGGAGTTACGCGCAGTACTTC,CASSPSTSGSYAQYF
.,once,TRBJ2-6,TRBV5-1,TGCGCCAGCGAAACAGGTAACTCTGGGGCCAACGTCCTGACTTTC,CASETGNSGANVLTF
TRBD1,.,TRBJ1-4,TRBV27,TGTGCCAGCAGTTTAGTTCACAGGGGTAGTGAAAAACTGTTTTTT,CASSLVHRGSEKLFF
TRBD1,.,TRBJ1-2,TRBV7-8,TGTGCCAGCGGGGACAGTAGTCATGGCTACACCTTC,CASGDSSHGYTF
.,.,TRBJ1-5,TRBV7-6,TGTGCCAGCAGCTTAGGTGGGGATCAGCCCCAGCATTTT,CASSLGGDQPQHF
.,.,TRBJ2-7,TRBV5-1,TGCGCCAGCACCCTGGGCAGGGCCTACGAGCAGTACTTC,CASTLGRAYEQYF
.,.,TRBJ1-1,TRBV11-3,TGTGCCAGCAGCGCCGGGCCGTCAAGGAAAGCTTTCTTT,CASSAGPSRKAFF
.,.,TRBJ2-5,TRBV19,TGTGCCAGTAGTACGACTAGTTACCAAGAGACCCAGTACTTC,CASSTTSYQETQYF
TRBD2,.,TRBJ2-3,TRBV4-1,TGCGCCAGCAGCCAAGAAGGGACTAGCGGGAGGTCGAGCACAGATACGCAGTATTTT,CASSQEGTSGRSSTDTQYF
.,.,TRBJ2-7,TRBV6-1,TGTGCCAGCATAGGGGGCTACGAGCAGTACTTC,CASIGGYEQYF
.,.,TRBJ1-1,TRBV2,TGTGCCAGCACGATTCAGGGGAACACTGAAGCTTTCTTT,CASTIQGNTEAFF
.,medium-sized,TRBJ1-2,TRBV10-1,TGCGCCAGCAGTGACCAAAAGGACGGCACCTGGGGGGGCTACACCTTC,CASSDQKDGTWGGYTF
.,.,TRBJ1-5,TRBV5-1,TGCGCCAGCAGCTTGGAAGGGGGCAATCAGCCCCAGCATTTT,CASSLEGGNQPQHF
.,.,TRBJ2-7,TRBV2,TGTGCCAGCAATCCGCCAGGGGGGGCCAGACACGAGCAGTACTTC,CASNPPGGARHEQYF
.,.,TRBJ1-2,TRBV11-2,TGTGCCAGCAGCTTAGAAGGCTTCGGGGGCTACACCTTC,CASSLEGFGGYTF
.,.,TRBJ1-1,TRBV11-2,TGTGCCAGCAGCATCCCAACAAGGAACACTGAAGCTTTCTTT,CASSIPTRNTEAFF
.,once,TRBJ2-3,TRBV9,TGTGCCAGCAGCGTAGGGGTCCGGGAGCAGGCAGATACGCAGTATTTT,CASSVGVREQADTQYF
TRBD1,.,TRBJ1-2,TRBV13,TGTGCCAGCAGCTTAGGCGACAGGGCTGATTTTGGCTACACCTTC,CASSLGDRADFGYTF
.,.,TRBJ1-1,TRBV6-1,TGTGCCAGCAGGGGAAACACTGAAGCTTTCTTT,CASRGNTEAFF
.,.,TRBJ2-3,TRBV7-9,TGTGCCAGCAGCTTACCCGGTGTTGGCACAGATACGCAGTATTTT,CASSLPGVGTDTQYF
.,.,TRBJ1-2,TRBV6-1,TGTGCCACCAACTTGGCTCGCGGCTACACCTTC,CATNLARGYTF
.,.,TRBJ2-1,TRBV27,TGTGCCAGCAGTTTCGGGGGCTTTACCTACAATGAGCAGTTCTTC,CASSFGGFTYNEQFF
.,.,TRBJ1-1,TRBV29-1,TGCAGCGTTGGTCACACAGAGAACACTGAAGCTTTCTTT,CSVGHTENTEAFF
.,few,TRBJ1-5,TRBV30,TGTGCCTGGAGCTCAAGGGGCAATCAGCCCCAGCATTTT,CAWSSRGNQPQHF
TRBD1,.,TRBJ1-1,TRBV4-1,TGCGCCAGCAGGCGACAGGGGACACTTCACGGGGAAGCTTTCTTT,CASRRQGTLHGEAFF
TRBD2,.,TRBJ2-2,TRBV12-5,TGTGCTAGTGGTTTGGTTGACGGGAGGGCCCCAAACACCGGGGAGCTGTTTTTT,CASGLVDGRAPNTGELFF
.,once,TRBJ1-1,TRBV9,TGTGCTGGGGCGGGCGTTGCAAACACTGAAGCTTTCTTT,CAGAGVANTEAFF
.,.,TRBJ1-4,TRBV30,TGTGCCGCCTACGAAGTAGAAAAACTGTTTTTT,CAAYEVEKLFF
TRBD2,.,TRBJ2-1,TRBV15,TGTGCCACCAGCAGAGGGCTAGCGGGGGACAATGAGCAGTTCTTC,CATSRGLAGDNEQFF
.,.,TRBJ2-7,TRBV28,TGTGCCAGCAGTTTTCCGGACAATTCGGGTCCCTTCTACTTC,CASSFPDNSGPFYF
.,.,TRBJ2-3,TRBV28,TGTGCCAGCAGTTTAAGTCCCGGGCTAGGGGGGATCACAGATACGCAGTATTTT,CASSLSPGLGGITDTQYF
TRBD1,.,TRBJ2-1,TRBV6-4,TGTGCCAGTAAGGTAGGGGGCACCTACAATGAGCAGTTCTTC,CASKVGGTYNEQFF
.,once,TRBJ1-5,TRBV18,TGTGCCAGCTCACCAGAGGACAGACCGGGGCCCCAGCATTTT,CASSPEDRPGPQHF
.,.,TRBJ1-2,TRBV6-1,TGTGCCAGCAGGGAGGGGGGGCTAAGGGGCTACACCTTC,CASREGGLRGYTF
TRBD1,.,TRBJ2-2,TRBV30,TGTGCCTGGAGTCTTCAGGGGGCTACCGGGGAGCTGTTTTTT,CAWSLQGATGELFF
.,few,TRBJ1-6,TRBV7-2,TGTGCCAGCCAAGGGGACTTGGGGTCACCCCTCCACTTT,CASQGDLGSPLHF
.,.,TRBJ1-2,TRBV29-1,TGCAGCGTTGTGGGCCAAGGGAACTATGGCTACACCTTC,CSVVGQGNYGYTF
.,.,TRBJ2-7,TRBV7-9,TGTGCCAGCAGCGTAGGGACGGGGGAGCAGTACTTC,CASSVGTGEQYF
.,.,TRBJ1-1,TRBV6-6,TGTGCCAGCAGTTACCACTGGGCCCCGGGGACTGAAGCTTTCTTT,CASSYHWAPGTEAFF
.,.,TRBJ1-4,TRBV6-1,TGTGCCAGCTCCCCCCCAGTCGAGTATGAAAAACTGTTTTTT,CASSPPVEYEKLFF
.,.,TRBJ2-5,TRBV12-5,TGTGCTAGTGGTCTAGGGATGGGGGCGGAGACCCAGTACTTC,CASGLGMGAETQYF
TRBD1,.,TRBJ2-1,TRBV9,TGTGCCAGCAGCGCCCCAATGTTCGCAGGGGGAGACTCCTACAATGAGCAGTTCTTC,CASSAPMFAGGDSYNEQFF
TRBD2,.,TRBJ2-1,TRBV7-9,TGTGCCAGCAGCTTCCGACTAGCGGTGTACAATGAGCAGTTCTTC,CASSFRLAVYNEQFF
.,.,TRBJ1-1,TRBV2,TGTGCCAGCAGTGAAGCGCTTAACAGGGCTTTCTTT,CASSEALNRAFF
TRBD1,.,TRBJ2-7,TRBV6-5,TGTGCCAGCAGTCCCCGACAGGGTTCCCTCTACGAGCAGTACTTC,CASSPRQGSLYEQYF
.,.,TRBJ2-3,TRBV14,TGTGCCAGCAGCCAAGATCTCGCAGATACGCAGTATTTT,CASSQDLADTQYF
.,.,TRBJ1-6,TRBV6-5,TGTGCCAGCAGTGGACGGTCACTTAATTCACCCCTCCACTTT,CASSGRSLNSPLHF
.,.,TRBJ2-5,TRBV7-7,TGTGCTAGCAGCGCCGGTCCGCAAGAGACCCAGTACTTC,CASSAGPQETQYF
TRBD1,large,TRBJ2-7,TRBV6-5,TGTGCCACCGGGACAGGGCCGTGGGGCGAGCAGTACTTC,CATGTGPWGEQYF